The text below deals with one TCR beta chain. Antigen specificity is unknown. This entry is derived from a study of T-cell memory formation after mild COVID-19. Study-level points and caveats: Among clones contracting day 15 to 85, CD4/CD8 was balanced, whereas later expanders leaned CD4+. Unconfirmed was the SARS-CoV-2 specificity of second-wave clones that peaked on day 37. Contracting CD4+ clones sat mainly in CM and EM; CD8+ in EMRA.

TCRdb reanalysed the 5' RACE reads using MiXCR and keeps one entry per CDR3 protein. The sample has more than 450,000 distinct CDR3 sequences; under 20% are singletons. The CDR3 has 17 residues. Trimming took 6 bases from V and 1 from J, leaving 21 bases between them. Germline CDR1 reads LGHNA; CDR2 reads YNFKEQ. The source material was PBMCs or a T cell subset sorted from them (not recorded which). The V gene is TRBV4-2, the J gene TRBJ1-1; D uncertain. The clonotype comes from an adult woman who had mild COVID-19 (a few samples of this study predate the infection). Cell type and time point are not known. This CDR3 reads CASRREAVGQKNTEAFF. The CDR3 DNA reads TGTGCCAGCAGGAGGGAGGCAGTCGGCCAAAAGAACACTGAAGCTTTCTTT.